Below are 8 T cell receptor beta chains sequenced from a single sample in a study of shared clonotypes between healthy human individuals. Profiling relied on immunoSEQ multiplex PCR, and the TCRdb table lists in-frame clones only, not all of them. The sample has around 2.5 million clones; more than 85% are singletons. The specimen sequenced was naive CD4+ T cells from PBMCs. As to subset: CD45RA+ positively selected. These receptors were collected from a man between 18 and 29 years old in good health. Some clones in this sample may be carry-over from other donors' samples.

The chain has TRBV27 and TRBJ2-3; perhaps TRBD1 as D (6 bases). Between the trimmed V and J ends, which lost 1 base and 10 bases, there was a span of 9 bases. Germline values: CDR1 MNHEY, CDR2 SMNVEV (reference sequence). CDR3 length equals 12 residues. The CDR3 reads CASSLFRGAQYF. The CDR3 nucleotides read TGTGCCAGCAGTTTATTCAGGGGTGCGCAGTATTTT.

CDR3 DNA: TGTGCCAGCAGCTGGTTCCAGGATAGCTCCTACAATGAGCAGTTCTTC. Its translation is CASSWFQDSSYNEQFF. The rearrangement uses TRBV5-5 and TRBJ2-1; no clear D. From germline, CDR1 is SGHKS and CDR2 YYEKEE (reference sequence). Trimming shortened V by 3 bases and J by 0 bases, and 13 bases separated the two germline ends. The CDR3 runs to 16 residues.

Only one count was recorded for this clone. This chain connects TRBV6-5 to TRBJ2-1; TRBD2 matches 9 bases. With V trimmed by 5 bases and J by 2 bases, 4 bases remained unmatched. The germline V gene has CDR1 MNHEY and CDR2 SVGAGI. The CDR3 loop spans 15 amino acids. In DNA, the CDR3 is TGTGCCAGCAGTCCTAGACTAGCGGCCTACAATGAGCAGTTCTTC. Translation gives CASSPRLAAYNEQFF.

Comment on this clone: At the DNA level, this CDR3 is encoded by other sequences in the same sample as well. The rearrangement joins TRBV5-1 to TRBJ2-3; D possibly corresponds to TRBD1 (5 bases). V was trimmed by 1 base and J by 6 bases, leaving 9 bases between them. From germline, CDR1 is SGHRS and CDR2 YFSETQ. CDR3 size: 13 residues. CDR3 in amino acids: CASSLQGSDTQYF. The DNA of the CDR3 is TGCGCCAGCAGCTTGCAGGGCTCCGATACGCAGTATTTT.

This clone turned up a few times. The sample holds other DNA sequences that translate to the same CDR3. The chain has TRBV7-9 and TRBJ1-1; D call uncertain. CDR1 and CDR2 from the germline V gene are SEHNR and FQNEAQ (reference sequence). V dropped 0 bases and J dropped 1 base, with 6 bases sitting between them. This CDR3 is built from 14 residues. CDR3 region: CASSLAQGNTEAFF. CDR3 nucleotides: TGTGCCAGCAGCTTAGCGCAAGGGAACACTGAAGCTTTCTTT.

The rearrangement uses TRBV2 and TRBJ2-4; 9 nucleotides line up with TRBD1. Germline V gene data show CDR1 as SNHLY and CDR2 as FYNNEI. J was trimmed by 6 bases and V by 6 bases; bases with no gene match: 9. This CDR3 region has 15 residues. The CDR3 sequence: CASRGADRGRNIQYF. In nucleotides, the CDR3 is TGTGCCAGCAGGGGAGCCGACAGGGGGAGAAACATTCAGTACTTC.

V is TRBV21-1 and J is TRBJ2-7; TRBD1 reflects the table's D call only, with no check against the DNA. TRBV21-1 is given as a pseudogene. The CDR3 consists of 14 residues. CDR3 sequence (DNA): TGTGCCAGTCATACCGGGACAGGGGGCCACGAGCAGTACTTC. It codes for CASHTGTGGHEQYF.

This clone appeared once. The chain recombines TRBV30 with TRBJ2-7, with D hard to call. This CDR3 region has 16 residues. Germline V gene lookup returns CDR1 GTSNPN and CDR2 SVGIG (reference sequence). The germline V and J ends were trimmed by 0 bases and 0 bases, with 15 bases remaining between them. CDR3 sequence: CAWSVPGGTSSYEQYF. CDR3 in DNA: TGTGCCTGGAGTGTACCTGGCGGAACGAGCTCCTACGAGCAGTACTTC.